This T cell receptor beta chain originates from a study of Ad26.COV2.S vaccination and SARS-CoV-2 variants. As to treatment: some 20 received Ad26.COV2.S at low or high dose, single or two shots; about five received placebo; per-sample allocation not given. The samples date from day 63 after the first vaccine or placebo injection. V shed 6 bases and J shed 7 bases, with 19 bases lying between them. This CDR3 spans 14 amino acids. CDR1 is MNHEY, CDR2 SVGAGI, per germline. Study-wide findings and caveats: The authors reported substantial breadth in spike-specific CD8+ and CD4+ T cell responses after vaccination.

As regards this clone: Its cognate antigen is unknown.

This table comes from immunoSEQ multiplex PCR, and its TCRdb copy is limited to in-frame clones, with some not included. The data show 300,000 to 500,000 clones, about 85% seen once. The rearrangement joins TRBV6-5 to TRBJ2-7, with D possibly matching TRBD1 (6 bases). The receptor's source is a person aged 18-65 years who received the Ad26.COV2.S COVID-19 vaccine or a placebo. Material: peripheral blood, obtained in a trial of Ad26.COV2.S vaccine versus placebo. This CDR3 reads CASRTGRTALEQYF. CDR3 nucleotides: TGTGCCAGCAGGACAGGACGGACAGCTCTAGAGCAGTACTTC.